This TCR beta chain derives from a study of cytomegalovirus exposure and HLA in healthy donors. Whole-study context: Earlier work reported 100 million to 130 million unique TCR beta sequences from about 190 million T cells.

This clone was counted many times. PCR used 60 Vbeta primers and 13 Jbeta primers. The table came from immunoSEQ multiplex PCR; TCRdb's copy has only in-frame clones and leaves some out. Of 160,000 or so clones in the sample, roughly 80% were seen once. V was pared by 0 bases and J by 5 bases, with 9 bases between. The germline V gene has CDR1 SGHDT and CDR2 YYEEEE. CDR3 length equals 13 residues. The specimen sequenced was PBMCs. The chain is built from TRBV5-6 and TRBJ2-7; D perhaps matches TRBD2 (5 bases). The receptor's source is a woman between 25 and 40 years old in good health and CMV-seropositive. The chain's CDR3 is CASSLGFGDEQYF. Written as DNA, the CDR3 is TGTGCCAGCAGCTTGGGTTTCGGGGACGAGCAGTACTTC. Full variable domain (missing parts from reference TRBV5-6 and TRBJ2-7): DAGVTQSPTHLIKTRGQQVTLRCSPKSGHDTVSWYQQALGQGPQFIFQYYEEEERQRGNFPDRFSGHQFPNYSSELNVNALLLGDSALYLCASSLGFGDEQYFGPGTRLTVT.